Listed here are 4 T cell receptor beta chains from one sample, sequenced in a study of read filtering for tumor transcriptome and immune sequencing. The library was built from 400 to 500 ng RNA with molecular barcoded adaptors for alpha/delta and beta/gamma chains. TCRdb processed the reads anew with MiXCR; each CDR3 protein has one entry. This sample has 30,000 to 40,000 distinct CDR3 sequences, with approximately 12% found just once. Sequenced sample: a population of CD138-negative cells sorted from bone marrow. These receptors were taken from a donor at least 40 years old with multiple myeloma.

This clonotype was detected a few times. V gene TRBV9 combines with J gene TRBJ2-3; 7 bases map to TRBD2. The CDR3 runs 15 residues. Germline lookup yields CDR1 SGDLS and CDR2 YYNGEE. The V gene end was trimmed by 4 bases and the J gene end by 1 base; junction bases not matched to a gene: 6. CDR3: CASSTSVTGTDTQYF. The DNA for the CDR3 is TGTGCCAGCAGCACTAGCGTAACGGGCACAGATACGCAGTATTTT.

Regarding this clonotype: This is likely a read error, given that the CDR3 carries no conserved phenylalanine or tryptophan at its end. The chain joins TRBV27 to TRBJ2-6; 10 bases map to TRBD1. Trimming took 2 bases from V and 1 from J; bases not matched to a gene: 2. Germline loops: CDR1 MNHEY, CDR2 SMNVEV (reference sequence). The CDR3 consists of 17 residues. CDR3 protein: CASSLGQGESGANVLTS. The CDR3 region has the DNA TGTGCCAGCAGTTTAGGACAGGGGGAATCTGGGGCCAACGTCCTGACTTCC.

This clonotype was found many times. This rearrangement joins TRBV11-2 to TRBJ2-3; maybe TRBD1 (5 bases). V dropped 5 bases and J dropped 2 bases, with 23 bases sitting between them. The V gene's germline CDR1 is SGHAT and CDR2 FQNNGV. This CDR3 is built from 18 residues. The CDR3 region is CASSRLLLMTDNTDTQYF. The CDR3 bases are TGTGCCAGCAGCCGCCTATTACTAATGACGGACAACACAGATACGCAGTATTTT.

At least ten counts were recorded for this clonotype. The gene calls are TRBV2 and TRBJ2-3, with 8 positions matching TRBD2. The CDR3 extends over 15 amino acids. Germline lookup yields CDR1 SNHLY and CDR2 FYNNEI. The trim removed 2 bases at V and 2 bases at J, leaving 3 bases unmatched. The CDR3 reads CASSERRGVTDTQYF. The CDR3 nucleotides read TGTGCCAGCAGTGAAAGGCGGGGGGTCACAGATACGCAGTATTTT. The whole variable domain, remainder taken from reference TRBV2 and TRBJ2-3, is EPEVTQTPSHQVTQMGQEVILRCVPISNHLYFYWYRQILGQKVEFLVSFYNNEISEKSEIFDDQFSVERPDGSNFTLKIRSTKLEDSAMYFCASSERRGVTDTQYFGPGTRLTVL.